This TCR beta chain was obtained from a study of CD8+CD57+ T cells in acquired aplastic anemia. Researchers used genomic DNA as the template to profile TCR beta VDJ and CDR3. TCRdb redid the calling of the reads with MiXCR, one entry per CDR3 protein. The sample holds 100,000 to 130,000 distinct CDR3 sequences, less than 65% seen once. Germline V gene sequence: CDR1 SGHAT, CDR2 FQNNGV. V dropped 5 bases and J dropped 5; count of bases not matched to a gene: 10. The length of the CDR3 is 17 residues. Ten or more counts support this clonotype. This receptor was obtained from a human donor in good health, serving as a control. Material: sorted CD4+, CD8+, or CD8+CD57+ T cells (not recorded which) from PBMCs. The V gene is TRBV11-2, the J gene TRBJ2-3; 13 positions agree with TRBD2. DNA for the CDR3: TGTGCCAGCAGCCCAACGACTAGCGGGGGGCTGGGAGATACGCAGTATTTT. Translated: CASSPTTSGGLGDTQYF.